This TCR beta chain appears in the sequencing data of a study of blood T cell repertoires in COVID-19. Study overall: Researchers got acute and convalescent COVID-19 samples from the United States, Italy and Spain. T cells, B-cell-depleted T cells, or PBMCs provided the cDNA or gDNA that served as material.

V lost 2 bases and J 2 bases, leaving 12 bases between the germline ends. The CDR3 loop spans 15 amino acids. Germline CDR1 SGHAT, CDR2 FQNNGV. In the original analysis: Quantification of nucleated cells was approximated via reference gene primer amplification. Data came from immunoSEQ multiplex PCR; TCRdb stores just in-frame clones and leaves some out. V, J and clone size are those of that table, while D and trimming were read from the DNA. The sample has fewer than 85,000 clones, 83% seen once; the top ten hold about a sixth. The sequencing input was peripheral blood. The TCR was taken from a woman aged 60-75 years with acute or convalescent COVID-19. The chain employs TRBV11-2 and TRBJ2-5; D perhaps matches TRBD2 (5 bases). CDR3 in amino acids: CASSLKSEAQETQYF. CDR3 in DNA: TGTGCCAGCAGCTTAAAATCGGAGGCTCAAGAGACCCAGTACTTC.